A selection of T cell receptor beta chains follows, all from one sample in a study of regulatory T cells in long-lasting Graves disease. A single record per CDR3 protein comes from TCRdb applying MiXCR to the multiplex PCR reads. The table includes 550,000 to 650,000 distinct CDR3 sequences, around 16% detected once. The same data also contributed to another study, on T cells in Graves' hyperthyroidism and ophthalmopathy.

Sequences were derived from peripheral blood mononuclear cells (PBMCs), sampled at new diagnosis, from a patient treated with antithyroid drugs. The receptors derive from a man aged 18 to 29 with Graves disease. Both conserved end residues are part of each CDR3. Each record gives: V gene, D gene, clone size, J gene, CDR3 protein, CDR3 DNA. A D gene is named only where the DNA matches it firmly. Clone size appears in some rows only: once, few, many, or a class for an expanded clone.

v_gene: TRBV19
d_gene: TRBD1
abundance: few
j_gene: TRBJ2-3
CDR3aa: CASSAHRGQTDTQYF
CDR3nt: TGTGCCAGTAGCGCCCACAGGGGGCAAACAGATACGCAGTATTTT

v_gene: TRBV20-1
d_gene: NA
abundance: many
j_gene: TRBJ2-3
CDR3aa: CSARDFLVGESTDTQYF
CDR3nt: TGCAGTGCTAGAGATTTTCTGGTGGGAGAGAGCACAGATACGCAGTATTTT

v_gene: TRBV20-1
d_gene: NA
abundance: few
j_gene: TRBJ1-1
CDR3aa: CSANLGGPNTEAFF
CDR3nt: TGCAGTGCTAATCTAGGGGGACCTAACACTGAAGCTTTCTTT

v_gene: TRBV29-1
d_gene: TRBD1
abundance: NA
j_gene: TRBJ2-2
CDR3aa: CSVEYRGPTGELFF
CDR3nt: TGCAGCGTTGAATACAGGGGGCCTACCGGGGAGCTGTTTTTT

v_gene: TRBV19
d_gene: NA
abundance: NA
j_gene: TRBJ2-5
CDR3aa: CASSIRLAEETQYF
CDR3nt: TGTGCCAGTAGTATTCGGCTAGCCGAAGAGACCCAGTACTTC

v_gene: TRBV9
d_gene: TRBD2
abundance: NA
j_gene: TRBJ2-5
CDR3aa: CASSAGGTSGRADQETQYF
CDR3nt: TGTGCCAGCAGCGCCGGCGGGACTAGCGGGAGGGCCGATCAAGAGACCCAGTACTTC

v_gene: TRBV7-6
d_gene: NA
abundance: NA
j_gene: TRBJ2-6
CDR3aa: CASSRGGGSDFSGANVLTF
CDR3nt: TGTGCCAGCAGCAGAGGAGGAGGGTCGGATTTTTCTGGGGCCAACGTCCTGACTTTC

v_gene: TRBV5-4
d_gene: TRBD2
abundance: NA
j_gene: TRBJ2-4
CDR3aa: CASSAPGLANIQYF
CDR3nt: TGTGCCAGCAGCGCCCCGGGACTAGCAAACATTCAGTACTTC

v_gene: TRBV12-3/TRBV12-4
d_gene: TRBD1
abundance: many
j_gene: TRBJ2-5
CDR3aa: CASRRTGAQYF
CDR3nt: TGTGCCAGCAGACGGACAGGGGCCCAGTACTTC

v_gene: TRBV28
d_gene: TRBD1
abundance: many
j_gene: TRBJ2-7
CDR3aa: CASSLRGQSLEQYF
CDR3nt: TGTGCCAGCAGTTTACGGGGACAGAGCCTGGAGCAGTACTTC

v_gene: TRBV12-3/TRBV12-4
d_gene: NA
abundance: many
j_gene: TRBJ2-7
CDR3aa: CASSFGQKAVSGPYF
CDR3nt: TGTGCCAGCAGCTTTGGCCAGAAAGCGGTCTCAGGTCCGTACTTC

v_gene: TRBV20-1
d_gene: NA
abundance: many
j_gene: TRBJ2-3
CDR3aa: CSAIDKGDTQYF
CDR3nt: TGCAGTGCTATAGATAAGGGAGATACGCAGTATTTT

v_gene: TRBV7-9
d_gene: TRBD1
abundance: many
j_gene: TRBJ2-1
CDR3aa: CASSLGTGYNEQFF
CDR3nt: TGTGCCAGCAGCTTGGGGACAGGGTACAATGAGCAGTTCTTC

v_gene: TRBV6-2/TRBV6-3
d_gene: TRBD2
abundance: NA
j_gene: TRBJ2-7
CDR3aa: CASSALPSGRSYEQYF
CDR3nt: TGTGCCAGCAGTGCCTTGCCTAGCGGGAGGTCCTACGAGCAGTACTTC

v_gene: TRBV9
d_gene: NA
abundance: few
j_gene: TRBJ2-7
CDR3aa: CASSYHWDVSYEQYF
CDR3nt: TGTGCCAGCAGCTACCACTGGGACGTCTCCTACGAGCAGTACTTC

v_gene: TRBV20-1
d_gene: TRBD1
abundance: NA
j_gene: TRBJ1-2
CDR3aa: CSAIRDRNNYGYTF
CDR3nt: TGCAGTGCTATTCGGGACAGGAATAACTATGGCTACACCTTC

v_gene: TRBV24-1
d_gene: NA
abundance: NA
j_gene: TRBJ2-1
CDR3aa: CAISGGLKDEQFF
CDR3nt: TGTGCCATCTCAGGGGGACTTAAGGATGAGCAGTTCTTC

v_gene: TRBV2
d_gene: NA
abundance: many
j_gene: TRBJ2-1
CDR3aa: CASSETLSLEQFF
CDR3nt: TGTGCCAGCAGTGAGACCCTCTCTTTGGAGCAGTTCTTC

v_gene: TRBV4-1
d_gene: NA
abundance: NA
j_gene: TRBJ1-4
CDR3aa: CASSLVGRRDEKLFF
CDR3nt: TGCGCCAGCAGCCTCGTGGGTAGGCGGGATGAAAAACTGTTTTTT

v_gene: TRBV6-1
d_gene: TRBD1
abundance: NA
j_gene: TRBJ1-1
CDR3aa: CASSTGGRTEAFF
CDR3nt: TGTGCCAGCAGTACAGGGGGTCGCACTGAAGCTTTCTTT

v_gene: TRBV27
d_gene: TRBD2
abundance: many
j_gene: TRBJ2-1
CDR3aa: CASSRGEGRNEQFF
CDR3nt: TGTGCCAGCAGTCGCGGGGAGGGGCGGAATGAGCAGTTCTTC

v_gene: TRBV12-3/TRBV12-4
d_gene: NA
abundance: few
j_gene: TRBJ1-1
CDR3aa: CASSLSLGGSGFF
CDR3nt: TGTGCCAGCAGTCTATCTTTGGGGGGTTCAGGGTTCTTT

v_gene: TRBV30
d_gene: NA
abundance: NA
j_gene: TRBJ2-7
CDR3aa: CAWSVGEILFYEQYF
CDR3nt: TGTGCCTGGAGTGTGGGCGAAATACTGTTCTACGAGCAGTACTTC

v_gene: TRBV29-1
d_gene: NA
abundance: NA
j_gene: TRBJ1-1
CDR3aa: CSVNTGSGEAFF
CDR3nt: TGCAGCGTGAACACAGGGTCTGGGGAAGCTTTCTTT

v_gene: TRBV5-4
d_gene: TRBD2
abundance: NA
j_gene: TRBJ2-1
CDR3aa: CASSLAGLAGGAYNEQFF
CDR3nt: TGTGCCAGCAGCTTGGCCGGGCTAGCGGGAGGTGCCTACAATGAGCAGTTCTTC

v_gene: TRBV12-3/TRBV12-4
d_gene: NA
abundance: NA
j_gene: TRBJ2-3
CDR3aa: CASKLQGTDTQYF
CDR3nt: TGTGCCAGCAAGCTACAGGGCACAGATACGCAGTATTTT

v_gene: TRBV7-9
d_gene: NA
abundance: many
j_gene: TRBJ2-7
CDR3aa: CASSPPGLFGFYEQYF
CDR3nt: TGTGCCAGCAGCCCGCCGGGACTCTTCGGCTTCTACGAGCAGTACTTC

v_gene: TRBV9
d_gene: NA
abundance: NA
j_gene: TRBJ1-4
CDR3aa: CASSTHPATNEKLFF
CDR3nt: TGTGCCAGCAGCACCCACCCAGCAACTAATGAAAAACTGTTTTTT

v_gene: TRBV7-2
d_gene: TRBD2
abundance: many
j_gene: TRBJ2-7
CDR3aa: CASSVTSGASPEQYF
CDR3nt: TGTGCCAGCAGCGTCACTAGCGGAGCCTCACCCGAGCAGTACTTC

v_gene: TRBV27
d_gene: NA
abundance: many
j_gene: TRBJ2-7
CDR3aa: CASSVQGVYEQYF
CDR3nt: TGTGCCAGCAGTGTACAGGGAGTCTACGAGCAGTACTTC

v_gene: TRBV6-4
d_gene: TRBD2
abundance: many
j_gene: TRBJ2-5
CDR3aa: CASTNLAGGPGETQYF
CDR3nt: TGTGCCAGCACCAACCTAGCGGGAGGGCCAGGGGAGACCCAGTACTTC

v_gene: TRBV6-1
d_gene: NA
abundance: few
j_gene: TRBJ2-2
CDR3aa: CASSGLEETGELFF
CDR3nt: TGTGCCAGCAGTGGACTAGAAGAGACCGGGGAGCTGTTTTTT